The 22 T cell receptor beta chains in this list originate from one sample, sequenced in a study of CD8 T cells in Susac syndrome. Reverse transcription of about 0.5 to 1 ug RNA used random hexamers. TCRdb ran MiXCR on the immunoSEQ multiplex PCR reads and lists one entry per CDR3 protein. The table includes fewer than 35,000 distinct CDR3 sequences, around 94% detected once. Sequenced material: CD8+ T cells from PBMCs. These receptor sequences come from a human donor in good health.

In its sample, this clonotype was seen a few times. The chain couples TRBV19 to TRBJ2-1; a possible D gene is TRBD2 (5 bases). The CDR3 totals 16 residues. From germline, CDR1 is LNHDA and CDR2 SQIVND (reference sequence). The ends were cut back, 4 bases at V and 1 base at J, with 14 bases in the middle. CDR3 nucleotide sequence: TGTGCCAGTAGTACCGGGTCGGAGCGGTCCTACAATGAGCAGTTCTTC. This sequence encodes CASSTGSERSYNEQFF.

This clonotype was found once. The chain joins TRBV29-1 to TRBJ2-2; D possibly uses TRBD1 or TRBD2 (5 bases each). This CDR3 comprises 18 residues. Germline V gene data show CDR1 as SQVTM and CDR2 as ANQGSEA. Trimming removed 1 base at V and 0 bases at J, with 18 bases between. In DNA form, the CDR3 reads TGCAGCGTTGAAGGGATCCGGGACCGTACATCGAACACCGGGGAGCTGTTTTTT. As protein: CSVEGIRDRTSNTGELFF.

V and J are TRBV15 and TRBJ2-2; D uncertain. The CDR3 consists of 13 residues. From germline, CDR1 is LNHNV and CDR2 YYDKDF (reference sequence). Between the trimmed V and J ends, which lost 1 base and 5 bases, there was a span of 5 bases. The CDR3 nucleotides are TGTGCCACCAGCAGAGTGGATACCGGGGAGCTGTTTTTT. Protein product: CATSRVDTGELFF.

CDR3 loop: CATSDTSNEQFF. DNA for the CDR3: TGTGCCACCAGTGATACTAGCAATGAGCAGTTCTTC. The gene calls are TRBV24-1 and TRBJ2-1; perhaps TRBD2 as D (5 bases). CDR3 size: 12 residues. Germline-derived CDR1 and CDR2 are KGHDR and SFDVKD. V was trimmed by 3 bases and J by 6 bases, leaving 5 bases between them.

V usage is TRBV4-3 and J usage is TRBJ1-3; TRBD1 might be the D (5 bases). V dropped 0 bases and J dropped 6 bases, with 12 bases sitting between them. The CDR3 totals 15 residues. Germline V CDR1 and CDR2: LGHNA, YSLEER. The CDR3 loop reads CASSQDTGRENTIYF. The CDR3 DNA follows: TGCGCCAGCAGCCAAGATACGGGACGAGAAAACACCATATATTTT.

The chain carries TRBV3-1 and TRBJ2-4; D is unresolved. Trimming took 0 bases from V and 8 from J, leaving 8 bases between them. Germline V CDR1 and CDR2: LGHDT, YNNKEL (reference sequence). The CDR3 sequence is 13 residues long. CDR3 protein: CASSQEGWHIQYF. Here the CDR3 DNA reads TGTGCCAGCAGCCAAGAAGGATGGCACATTCAGTACTTC.

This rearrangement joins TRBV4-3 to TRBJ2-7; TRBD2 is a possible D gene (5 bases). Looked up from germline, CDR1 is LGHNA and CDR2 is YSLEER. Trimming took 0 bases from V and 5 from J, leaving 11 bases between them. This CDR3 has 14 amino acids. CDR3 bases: TGCGCCAGCAGCCAAGATCGGGGTCCCCACGAGCAGTACTTC. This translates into CASSQDRGPHEQYF.

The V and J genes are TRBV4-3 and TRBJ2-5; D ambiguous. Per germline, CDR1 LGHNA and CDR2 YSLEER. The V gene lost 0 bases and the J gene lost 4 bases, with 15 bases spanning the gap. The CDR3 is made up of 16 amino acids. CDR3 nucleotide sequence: TGCGCCAGCAGCCAAGACCCAGGTCGAACGGGAGAGACCCAGTACTTC. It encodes CASSQDPGRTGETQYF.

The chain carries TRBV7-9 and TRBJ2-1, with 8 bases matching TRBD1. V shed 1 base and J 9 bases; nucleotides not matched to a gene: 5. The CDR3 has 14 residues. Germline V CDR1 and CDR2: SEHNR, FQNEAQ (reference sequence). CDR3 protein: CASSLVDRVGEQFF. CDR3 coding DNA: TGTGCCAGCAGCTTAGTGGACAGGGTGGGTGAGCAGTTCTTC.

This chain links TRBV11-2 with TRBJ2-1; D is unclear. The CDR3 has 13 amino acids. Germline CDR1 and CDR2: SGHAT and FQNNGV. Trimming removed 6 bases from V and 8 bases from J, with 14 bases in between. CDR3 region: CASSRPLRDEQFF. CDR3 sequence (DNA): TGTGCCAGCAGTCGGCCCCTACGGGATGAGCAGTTCTTC.

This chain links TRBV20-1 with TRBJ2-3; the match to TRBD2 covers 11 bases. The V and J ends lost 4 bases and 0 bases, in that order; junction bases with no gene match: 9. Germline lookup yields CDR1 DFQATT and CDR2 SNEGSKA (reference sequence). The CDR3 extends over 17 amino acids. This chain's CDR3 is CSAISGGAGSSTDTQYF. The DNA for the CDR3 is TGCAGTGCTATTAGCGGGGGGGCTGGGTCTAGCACAGATACGCAGTATTTT.

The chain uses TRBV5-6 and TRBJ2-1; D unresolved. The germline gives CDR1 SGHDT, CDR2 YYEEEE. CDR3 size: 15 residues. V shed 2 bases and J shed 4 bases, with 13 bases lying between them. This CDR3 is CASSFTRRIYNEQFF. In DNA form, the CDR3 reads TGTGCCAGCAGCTTCACTCGGAGAATTTACAATGAGCAGTTCTTC.

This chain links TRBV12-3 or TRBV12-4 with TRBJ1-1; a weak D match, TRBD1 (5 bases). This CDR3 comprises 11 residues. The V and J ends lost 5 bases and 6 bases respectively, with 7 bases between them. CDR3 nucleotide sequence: TGTGCCAGCAGTCAGGGCGCTGAAGCTTTCTTT. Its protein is CASSQGAEAFF.

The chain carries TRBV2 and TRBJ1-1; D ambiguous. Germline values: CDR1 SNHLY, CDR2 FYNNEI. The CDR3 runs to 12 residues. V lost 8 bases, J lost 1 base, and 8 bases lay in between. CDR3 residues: CASEDTNTEAFF. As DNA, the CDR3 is TGTGCCAGCGAAGATACGAACACTGAAGCTTTCTTT.

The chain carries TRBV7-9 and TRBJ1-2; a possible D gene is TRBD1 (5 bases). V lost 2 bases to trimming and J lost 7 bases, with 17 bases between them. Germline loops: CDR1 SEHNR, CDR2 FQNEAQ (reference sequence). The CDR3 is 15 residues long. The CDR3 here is CASSLSAGADSGYTF. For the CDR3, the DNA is TGTGCCAGCAGCTTATCAGCCGGGGCAGACAGTGGCTACACCTTC.

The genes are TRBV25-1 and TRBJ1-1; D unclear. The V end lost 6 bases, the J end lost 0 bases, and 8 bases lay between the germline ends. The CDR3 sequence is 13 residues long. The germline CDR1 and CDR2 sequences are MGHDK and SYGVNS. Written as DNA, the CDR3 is TGTGCCAGCAGCGGTTACATGAACACTGAAGCTTTCTTT. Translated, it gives CASSGYMNTEAFF.

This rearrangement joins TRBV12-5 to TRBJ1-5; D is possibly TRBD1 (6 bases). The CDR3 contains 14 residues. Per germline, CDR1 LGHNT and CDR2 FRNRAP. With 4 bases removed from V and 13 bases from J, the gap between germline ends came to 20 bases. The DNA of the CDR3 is TGTGCTAGTGGTTGGCGGGGGGGCACACGGGCTCAGCATTTT. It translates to CASGWRGGTRAQHF. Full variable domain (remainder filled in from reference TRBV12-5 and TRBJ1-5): DARVTQTPRHKVTEMGQEVTMRCQPILGHNTVFWYRQTMMQGLELLAYFRNRAPLDDSGMPKDRFSAEMPDATLATLKIQPSEPRDSAVYFCASGWRGGTRAQHFGDGTRLSIL.

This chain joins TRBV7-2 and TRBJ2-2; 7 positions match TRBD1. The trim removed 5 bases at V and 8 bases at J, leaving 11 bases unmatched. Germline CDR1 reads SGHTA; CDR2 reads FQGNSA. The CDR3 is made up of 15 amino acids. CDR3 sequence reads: CASSADRPPTGELFF. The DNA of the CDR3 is TGTGCCAGCAGCGCGGACAGGCCCCCTACAGGGGAGCTGTTTTTT.

CDR3 residues: CASSPEGGANTEAFF. CDR3 in DNA: TGCGCCAGCAGTCCAGAGGGGGGCGCGAACACTGAAGCTTTCTTT. The chain joins TRBV4-1 to TRBJ1-1; maybe TRBD1 (6 bases). The CDR3 sequence is 15 residues long. With 6 bases removed from V and 1 base from J, the gap between germline ends came to 15 bases. Germline loops: CDR1 MGHRA, CDR2 YSYEKL.

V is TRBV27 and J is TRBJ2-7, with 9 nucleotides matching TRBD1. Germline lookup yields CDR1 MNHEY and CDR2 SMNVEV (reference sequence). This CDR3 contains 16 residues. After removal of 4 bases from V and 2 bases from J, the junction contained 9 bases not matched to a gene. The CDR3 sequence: CASSSAGTGRPYEQYF. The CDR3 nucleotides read TGTGCCAGCAGTTCCGCCGGGACAGGGAGACCCTACGAGCAGTACTTC.

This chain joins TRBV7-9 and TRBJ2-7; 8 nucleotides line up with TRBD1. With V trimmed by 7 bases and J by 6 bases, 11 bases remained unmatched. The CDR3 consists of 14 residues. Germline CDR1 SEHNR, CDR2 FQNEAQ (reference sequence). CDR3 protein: CASTPGQGAAEQYF. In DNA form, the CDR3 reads TGTGCCAGCACCCCCGGGCAGGGGGCTGCCGAGCAGTACTTC.

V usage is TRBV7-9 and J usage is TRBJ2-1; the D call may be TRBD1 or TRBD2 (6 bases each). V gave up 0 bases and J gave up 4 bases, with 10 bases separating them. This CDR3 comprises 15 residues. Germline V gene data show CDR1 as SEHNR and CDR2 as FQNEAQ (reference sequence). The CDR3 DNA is TGTGCCAGCAGCTTAGCGGGGGGCAAGTACAATGAGCAGTTCTTC. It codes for CASSLAGGKYNEQFF.